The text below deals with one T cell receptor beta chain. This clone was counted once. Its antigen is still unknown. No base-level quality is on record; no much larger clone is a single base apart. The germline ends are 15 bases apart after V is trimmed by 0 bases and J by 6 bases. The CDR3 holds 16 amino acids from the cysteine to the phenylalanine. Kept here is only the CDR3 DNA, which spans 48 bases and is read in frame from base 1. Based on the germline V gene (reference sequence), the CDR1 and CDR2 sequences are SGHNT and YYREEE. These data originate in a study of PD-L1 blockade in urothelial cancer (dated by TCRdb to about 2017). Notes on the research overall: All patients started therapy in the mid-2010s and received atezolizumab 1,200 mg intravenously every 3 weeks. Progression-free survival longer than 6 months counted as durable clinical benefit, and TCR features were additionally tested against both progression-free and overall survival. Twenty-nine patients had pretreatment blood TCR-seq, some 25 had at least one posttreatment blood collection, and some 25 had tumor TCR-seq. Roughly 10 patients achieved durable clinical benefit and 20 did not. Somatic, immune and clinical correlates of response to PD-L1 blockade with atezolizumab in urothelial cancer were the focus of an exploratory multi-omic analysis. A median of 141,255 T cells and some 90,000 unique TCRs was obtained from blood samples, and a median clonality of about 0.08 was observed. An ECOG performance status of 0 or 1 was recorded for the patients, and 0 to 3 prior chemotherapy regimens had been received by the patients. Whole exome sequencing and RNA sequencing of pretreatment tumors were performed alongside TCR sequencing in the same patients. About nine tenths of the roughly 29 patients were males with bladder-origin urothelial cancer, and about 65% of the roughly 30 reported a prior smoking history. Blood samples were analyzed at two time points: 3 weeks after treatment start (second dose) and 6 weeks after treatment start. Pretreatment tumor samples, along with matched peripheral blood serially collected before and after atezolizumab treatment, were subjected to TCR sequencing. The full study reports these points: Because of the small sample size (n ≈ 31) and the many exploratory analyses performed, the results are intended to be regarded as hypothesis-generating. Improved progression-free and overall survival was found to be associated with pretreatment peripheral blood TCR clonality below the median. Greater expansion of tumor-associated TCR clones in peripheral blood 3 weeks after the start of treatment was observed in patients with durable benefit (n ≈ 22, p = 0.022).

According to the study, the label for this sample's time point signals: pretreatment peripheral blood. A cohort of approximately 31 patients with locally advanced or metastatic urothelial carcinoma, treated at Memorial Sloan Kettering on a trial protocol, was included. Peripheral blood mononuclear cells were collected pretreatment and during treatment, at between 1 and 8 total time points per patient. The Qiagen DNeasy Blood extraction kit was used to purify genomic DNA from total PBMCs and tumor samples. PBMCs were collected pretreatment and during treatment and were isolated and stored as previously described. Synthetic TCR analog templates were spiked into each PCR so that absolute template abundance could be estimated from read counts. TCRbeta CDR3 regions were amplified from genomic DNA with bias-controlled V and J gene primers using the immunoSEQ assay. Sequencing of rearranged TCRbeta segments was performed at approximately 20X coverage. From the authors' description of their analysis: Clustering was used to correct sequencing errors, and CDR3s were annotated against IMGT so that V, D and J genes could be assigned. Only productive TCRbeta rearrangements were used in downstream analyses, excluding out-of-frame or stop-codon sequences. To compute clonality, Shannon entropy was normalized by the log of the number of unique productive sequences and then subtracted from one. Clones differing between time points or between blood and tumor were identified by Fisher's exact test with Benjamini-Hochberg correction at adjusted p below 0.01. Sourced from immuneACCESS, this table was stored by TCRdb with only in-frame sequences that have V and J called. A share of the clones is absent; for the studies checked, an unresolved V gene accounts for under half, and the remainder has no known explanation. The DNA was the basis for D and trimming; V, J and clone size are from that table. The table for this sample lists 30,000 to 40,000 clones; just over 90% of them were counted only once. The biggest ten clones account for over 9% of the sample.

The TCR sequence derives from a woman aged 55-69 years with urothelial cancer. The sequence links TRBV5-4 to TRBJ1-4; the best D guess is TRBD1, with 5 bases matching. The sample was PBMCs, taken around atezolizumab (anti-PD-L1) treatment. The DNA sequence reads TGTGCCAGCAGCTTGGTTAAAGGGGAAGGAGATGAAAAACTGTTTTTT. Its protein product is CASSLVKGEGDEKLFF. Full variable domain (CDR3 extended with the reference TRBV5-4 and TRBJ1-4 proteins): ETGVTQSPTHLIKTRGQQVTLRCSSQSGHNTVSWYQQALGQGPQFIFQYYREEENGRGNFPPRFSGLQFPNYSSELNVNALELDDSALYLCASSLVKGEGDEKLFFGSGTQLSVL.